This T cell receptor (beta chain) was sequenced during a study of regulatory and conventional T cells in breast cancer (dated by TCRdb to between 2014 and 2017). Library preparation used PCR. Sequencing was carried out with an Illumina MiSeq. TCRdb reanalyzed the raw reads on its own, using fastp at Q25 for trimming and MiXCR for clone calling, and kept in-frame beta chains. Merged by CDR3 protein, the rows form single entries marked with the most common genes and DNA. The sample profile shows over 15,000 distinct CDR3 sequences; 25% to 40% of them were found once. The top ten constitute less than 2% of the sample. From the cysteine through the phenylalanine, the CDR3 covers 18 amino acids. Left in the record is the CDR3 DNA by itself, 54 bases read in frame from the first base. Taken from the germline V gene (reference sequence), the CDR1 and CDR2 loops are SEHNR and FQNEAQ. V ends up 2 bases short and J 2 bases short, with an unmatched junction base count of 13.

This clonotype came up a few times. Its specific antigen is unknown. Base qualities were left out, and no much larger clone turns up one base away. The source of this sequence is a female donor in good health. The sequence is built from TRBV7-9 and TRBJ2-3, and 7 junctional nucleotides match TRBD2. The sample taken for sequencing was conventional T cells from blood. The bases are TGTGCCAGCAGCTTATTAGCCCTACCTAGCGGACCCACAGATACGCAGTATTTT. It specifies CASSLLALPSGPTDTQYF.